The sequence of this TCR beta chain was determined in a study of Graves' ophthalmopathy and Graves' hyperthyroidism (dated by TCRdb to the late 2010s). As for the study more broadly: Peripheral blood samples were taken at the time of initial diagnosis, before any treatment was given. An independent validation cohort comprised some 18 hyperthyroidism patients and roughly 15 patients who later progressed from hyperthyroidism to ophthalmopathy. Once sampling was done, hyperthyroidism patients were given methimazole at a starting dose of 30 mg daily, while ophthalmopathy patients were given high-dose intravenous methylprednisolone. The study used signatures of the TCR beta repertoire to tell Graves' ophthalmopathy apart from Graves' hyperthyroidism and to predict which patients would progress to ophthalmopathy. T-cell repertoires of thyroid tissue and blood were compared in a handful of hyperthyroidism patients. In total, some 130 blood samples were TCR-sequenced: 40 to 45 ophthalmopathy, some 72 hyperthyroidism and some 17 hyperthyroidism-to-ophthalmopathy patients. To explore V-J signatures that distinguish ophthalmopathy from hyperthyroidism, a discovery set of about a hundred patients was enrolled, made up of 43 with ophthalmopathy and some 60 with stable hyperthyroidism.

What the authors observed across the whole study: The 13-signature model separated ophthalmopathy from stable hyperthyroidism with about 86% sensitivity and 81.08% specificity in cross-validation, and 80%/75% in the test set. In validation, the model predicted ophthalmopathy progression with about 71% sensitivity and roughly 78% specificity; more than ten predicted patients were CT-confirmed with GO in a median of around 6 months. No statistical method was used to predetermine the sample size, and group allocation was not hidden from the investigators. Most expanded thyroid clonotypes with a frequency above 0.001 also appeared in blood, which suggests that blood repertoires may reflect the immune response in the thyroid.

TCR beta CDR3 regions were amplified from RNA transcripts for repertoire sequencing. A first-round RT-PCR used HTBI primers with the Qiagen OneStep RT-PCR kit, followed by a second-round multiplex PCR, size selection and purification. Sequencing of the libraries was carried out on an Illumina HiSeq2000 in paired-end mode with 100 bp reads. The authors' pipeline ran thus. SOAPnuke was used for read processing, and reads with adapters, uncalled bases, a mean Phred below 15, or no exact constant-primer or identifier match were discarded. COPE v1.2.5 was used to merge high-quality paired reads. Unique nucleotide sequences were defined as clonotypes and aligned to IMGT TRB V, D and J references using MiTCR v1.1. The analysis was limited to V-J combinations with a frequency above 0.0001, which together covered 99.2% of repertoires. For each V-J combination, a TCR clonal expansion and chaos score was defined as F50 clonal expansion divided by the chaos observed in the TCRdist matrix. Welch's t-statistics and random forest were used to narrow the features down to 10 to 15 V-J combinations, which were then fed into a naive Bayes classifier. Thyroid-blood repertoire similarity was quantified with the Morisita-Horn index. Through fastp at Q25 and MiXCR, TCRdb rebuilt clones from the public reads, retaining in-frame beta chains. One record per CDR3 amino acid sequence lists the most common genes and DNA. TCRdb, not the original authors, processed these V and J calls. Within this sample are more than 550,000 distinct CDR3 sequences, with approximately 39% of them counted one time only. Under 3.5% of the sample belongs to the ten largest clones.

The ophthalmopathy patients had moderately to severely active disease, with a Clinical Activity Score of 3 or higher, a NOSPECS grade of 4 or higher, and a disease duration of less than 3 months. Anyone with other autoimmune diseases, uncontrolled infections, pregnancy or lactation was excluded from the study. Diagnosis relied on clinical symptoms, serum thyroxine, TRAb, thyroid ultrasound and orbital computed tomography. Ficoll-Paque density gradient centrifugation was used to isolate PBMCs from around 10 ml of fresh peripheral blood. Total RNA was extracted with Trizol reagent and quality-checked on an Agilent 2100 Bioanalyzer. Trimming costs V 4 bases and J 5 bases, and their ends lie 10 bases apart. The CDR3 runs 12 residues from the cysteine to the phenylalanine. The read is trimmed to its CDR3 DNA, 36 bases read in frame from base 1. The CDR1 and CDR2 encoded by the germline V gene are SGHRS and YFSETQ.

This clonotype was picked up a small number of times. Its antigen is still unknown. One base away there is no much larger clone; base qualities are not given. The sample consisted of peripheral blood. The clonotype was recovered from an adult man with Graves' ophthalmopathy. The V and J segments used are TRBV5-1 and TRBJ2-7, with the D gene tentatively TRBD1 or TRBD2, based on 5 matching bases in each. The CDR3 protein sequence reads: CASSGGRNEQYF. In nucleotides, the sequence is TGCGCCAGCAGCGGGGGACGTAACGAGCAGTACTTC.